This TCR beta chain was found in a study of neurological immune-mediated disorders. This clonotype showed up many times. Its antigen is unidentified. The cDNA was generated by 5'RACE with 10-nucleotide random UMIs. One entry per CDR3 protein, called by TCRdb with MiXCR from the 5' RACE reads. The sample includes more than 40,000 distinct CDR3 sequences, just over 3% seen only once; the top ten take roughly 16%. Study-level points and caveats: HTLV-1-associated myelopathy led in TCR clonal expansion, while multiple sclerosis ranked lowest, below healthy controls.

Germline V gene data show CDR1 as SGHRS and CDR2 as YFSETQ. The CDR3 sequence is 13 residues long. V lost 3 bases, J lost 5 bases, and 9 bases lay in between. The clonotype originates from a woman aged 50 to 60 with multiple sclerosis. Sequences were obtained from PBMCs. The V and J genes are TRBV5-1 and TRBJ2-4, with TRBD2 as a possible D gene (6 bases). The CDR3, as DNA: TGCGCCAGCAGCTGGGGAGGACAAAACATTCAGTACTTC. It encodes CASSWGGQNIQYF.